These 21 T cell receptor beta chains came from one sample sequenced in a study of T cells in Graves' hyperthyroidism and ophthalmopathy. There were TCR beta CDR3 regions amplified from RNA transcripts. Initially, a first-round RT-PCR of the TCR CDR3 employed the HTBI primer set. In TCRdb, the multiplex PCR reads were re-called with MiXCR into one record per CDR3 protein. This table holds some 490,000 distinct CDR3 sequences, about 16% found once. Source material: blood. The receptors originated from a woman younger than 45 with Graves' ophthalmopathy.

This clonotype showed up just a few times. The chain has TRBV20-1 and TRBJ1-1; a possible D gene is TRBD1 (5 bases). CDR3 length: 14 amino acids. With 1 base removed from V and 0 bases from J, the gap between germline ends came to 9 bases. Germline V gene data show CDR1 as DFQATT and CDR2 as SNEGSKA (reference sequence). CDR3 protein: CSARGGSVNTEAFF. The CDR3 bases are TGCAGTGCTAGAGGGGGCAGTGTGAACACTGAAGCTTTCTTT.

This chain connects TRBV15 to TRBJ1-5; D gene unclear. CDR1 and CDR2 from the germline V gene are LNHNV and YYDKDF (reference sequence). With 0 bases removed from V and 3 bases from J, the gap between germline ends came to 9 bases. CDR3 length: 15 amino acids. The CDR3 here is CATSRDHVVNQPQHF. CDR3 DNA: TGTGCCACCAGCAGAGATCACGTCGTCAATCAGCCCCAGCATTTT.

The V gene is TRBV6-1, the J gene TRBJ1-1, with 8 bases matching TRBD1. Unmatched junction bases numbered 9, after V lost 6 bases and J lost 3 bases. This CDR3 has 15 amino acids. From germline, CDR1 is MNHNS and CDR2 SASEGT. The CDR3: CASSQEDREDTEAFF. The CDR3 DNA reads as TGTGCCAGCAGCCAAGAGGACAGGGAAGACACTGAAGCTTTCTTT.

This clonotype was seen repeatedly, ten times or more. V gene TRBV28 combines with J gene TRBJ2-2, with 8 bases aligning to TRBD2. In germline, CDR1 is MDHEN, CDR2 SYDVKM. The V gene end was trimmed by 8 bases and the J gene end by 1 base; junction bases not matched to a gene: 6. The CDR3 runs to 15 residues. CDR3 nucleotide sequence: TGTGCCAGCGGTCTGGCGGGAGGGAACACCGGGGAGCTGTTTTTT. This encodes CASGLAGGNTGELFF.

This clonotype was picked up a small number of times. V is TRBV28 and J is TRBJ2-3, with D possibly TRBD1 on 5 matching bases. CDR1 and CDR2 (germline): MDHEN, SYDVKM. The CDR3 is 15 residues long. V was cut by 2 bases and J by 5 bases, with 14 bases left in between. CDR3 in amino acids: CASSLGRAEGDTQYF. CDR3 nucleotides: TGTGCCAGCAGTTTAGGCAGGGCCGAAGGAGATACGCAGTATTTT.

This clonotype was seen at least ten times. The chain couples TRBV5-1 to TRBJ2-3, with D perhaps TRBD2 (6 bases). Deletions cut 4 bases from V and 6 bases from J, with 15 bases between. The CDR3 spans 14 residues. The germline V gene has CDR1 SGHRS and CDR2 YFSETQ. The CDR3 reads CASSPATEGDTQYF. CDR3 nucleotides: TGCGCCAGCAGCCCGGCCACGGAGGGGGATACGCAGTATTTT.

This clonotype was seen ten or more times. The rearrangement joins TRBV11-2 to TRBJ2-7; TRBD2 is a possible D gene (7 bases). V lost 4 bases and J 3 bases, leaving 10 bases between the germline ends. This CDR3 region has 13 residues. The germline V gene encodes CDR1 SGHAT and CDR2 FQNNGV. This CDR3 reads CASSSRGGYEQYF. As DNA, the CDR3 is TGTGCCAGCAGCTCAAGGGGGGGCTACGAGCAGTACTTC.

The chain links TRBV7-2 to TRBJ1-5, with 12 bases matching TRBD1. Germline V lookup: CDR1 SGHTA, CDR2 FQGNSA. With 4 bases clipped from V and 9 bases from J, the junction kept 13 bases outside the gene matches. This CDR3 comprises 17 residues. In nucleotides, the CDR3 is TGTGCCAGCAGCTGGACCGGGACAGGGGGCCCTAGCGGGCCCCAGCATTTT. Its translation: CASSWTGTGGPSGPQHF.

The sample holds many counts of this clonotype. V gene TRBV7-2 combines with J gene TRBJ2-7, with D maybe TRBD1 (5 bases). Trimming left V 2 bases short and J 3 bases short, with 11 bases between. Per germline, CDR1 SGHTA and CDR2 FQGNSA. The CDR3 is made up of 14 amino acids. CDR3 in amino acids: CASSLHSGNYEQYF. CDR3 coding DNA: TGTGCCAGCAGCTTACATTCAGGGAACTACGAGCAGTACTTC.

The chain has TRBV6-2 or TRBV6-3 and TRBJ2-3, with D unclear. The CDR3 spans 15 residues. Trimming pared 5 bases from V and 2 bases from J, leaving 14 bases between. The V gene's germline CDR1 is MNHEY and CDR2 SVGEGT. CDR3 sequence (DNA): TGTGCCAGCAGTGCGGACGGTCCCGTCACAGATACGCAGTATTTT. It codes for CASSADGPVTDTQYF.

For this clonotype: Since a much larger clone is just one base distant, this may be a read error. The rearrangement joins TRBV12-3 or TRBV12-4 to TRBJ2-1, with 9 bases matching TRBD2. This CDR3 contains 16 residues. CDR3 sequence (DNA): TGTGCCAGCAGTTTAGGTTGGGCTAGCGGGGACAATGAGCAGCTCTTC. This gives the protein CASSLGWASGDNEQLF.

In its sample, this clonotype was seen a few times. The J gene is TRBJ2-2, the V gene TRBV4-3; 8 bases match TRBD2. V gave up 4 bases and J gave up 6 bases; unmatched junction bases: 13. The CDR3 runs to 17 residues. Germline CDR1 is LGHNA and CDR2 is YSLEER. The DNA of the CDR3 is TGCGCCAGCAGCCCTAGGGAGGCGGGAGGAGTGTCCGGGGAGCTGTTTTTT. Its translation is CASSPREAGGVSGELFF.

This clonotype appeared many times. This chain joins TRBV6-1 and TRBJ2-7; D gene uncertain. This CDR3 contains 14 residues. The germline V gene has CDR1 MNHNS and CDR2 SASEGT. The V end was cut by 6 bases, the J end by 2 bases, with 14 bases between. The CDR3 bases are TGTGCCAGCAGCAGGATGACGGCGACCTACGAGCAGTACTTC. Translated: CASSRMTATYEQYF.

This CDR3 is CASSMTRRENEQFF. CDR3 coding DNA: TGTGCCAGTAGTATGACGAGACGGGAGAATGAGCAGTTCTTC. This chain links TRBV19 with TRBJ2-1; the D gene is possibly TRBD2 (6 bases). V was trimmed by 3 bases and J by 7 bases, leaving 13 bases between them. CDR1 and CDR2 (germline): LNHDA, SQIVND (reference sequence). The CDR3 runs 14 residues.

This clonotype has ten or more counts. This chain joins TRBV29-1 and TRBJ2-7; 9 bases line up with TRBD1. CDR3 length: 13 residues. Germline CDR1 is SQVTM and CDR2 is ANQGSEA. J lost 5 bases, V lost 3 bases, and 5 bases had no gene match. The CDR3 region has the DNA TGCAGCGTTGAGGGGACAGGGCGTCACGAGCAGTACTTC. Amino acids: CSVEGTGRHEQYF.

The chain combines TRBV30 with TRBJ1-6; D is unresolved. The CDR3 runs to 15 residues. The V gene lost 2 bases and the J gene lost 6 bases, with 14 bases spanning the gap. CDR1 is GTSNPN and CDR2 is SVGIG in the germline V gene (reference sequence). The CDR3 reads CAWSPGVSLNSPLHF. In nucleotides, the CDR3 is TGTGCCTGGAGTCCAGGCGTCTCCCTTAATTCACCCCTCCACTTT.

The chain couples TRBV7-3 to TRBJ2-2; maybe TRBD2 (6 bases). Germline CDR1 is SGHTA and CDR2 is FQGTGA. With 5 bases removed from V and 6 bases from J, the gap between germline ends came to 16 bases. The CDR3 contains 15 residues. The CDR3 sequence: CASSALAGTAGELFF. Written as DNA, the CDR3 is TGTGCCAGCAGCGCCCTCGCGGGAACCGCCGGGGAGCTGTTTTTT.

This clonotype has a count of ten or more. This chain links TRBV28 with TRBJ1-1; no definite D call. The CDR3 has 12 amino acids. Germline V gene sequence: CDR1 MDHEN, CDR2 SYDVKM. The DNA for the CDR3 is TGTGGTTCGGGGTTTGGAGGCACTGAAGCTTTCTTT. This encodes CGSGFGGTEAFF.

This clonotype was counted at least ten times. V usage is TRBV3-1 and J usage is TRBJ2-1, with D possibly being TRBD1 or TRBD2 (5 bases each). Trimming took 3 bases from V and 10 from J, leaving 16 bases between them. CDR1 LGHDT and CDR2 YNNKEL come from the germline V gene (reference sequence). The CDR3 totals 14 residues. The CDR3 DNA reads TGTGCCAGCAGCCACCGAGGGGAGTCACCCGAGCAGTTCTTC. Protein sequence: CASSHRGESPEQFF.

This clonotype was found a few times. The CDR3 nucleotides are TGTGCCAGCAGTTTTTCGGCCCATGGGGATACGCAGTATTTT. It specifies CASSFSAHGDTQYF. J is TRBJ2-3 and V is TRBV27; D gene ambiguous. Germline V gene lookup returns CDR1 MNHEY and CDR2 SMNVEV (reference sequence). Trimming took 3 bases from V and 6 from J, leaving 13 bases between them. The CDR3 has 14 residues.

Here the CDR3 DNA reads TGTGCCAGCAGCTTAGTCGGGCAGGGGGGTTTGTACACTGAAGCTTTCTTT. This gives the protein CASSLVGQGGLYTEAFF. The chain links TRBV7-9 to TRBJ1-1, with 7 bases identical to TRBD1. The CDR3 extends over 17 amino acids. Germline-derived CDR1 and CDR2 are SEHNR and FQNEAQ (reference sequence). The trim removed 1 base at V and 3 bases at J, leaving 11 bases unmatched. Based on the CDR3 plus reference TRBV7-9 and TRBJ1-1, the full variable domain is DTGVSQNPRHKITKRGQNVTFRCDPISEHNRLYWYRQTLGQGPEFLTYFQNEAQLEKSRLLSDRFSAERPKGSFSTLEIQRTEQGDSAMYLCASSLVGQGGLYTEAFFGQGTRLTVV.